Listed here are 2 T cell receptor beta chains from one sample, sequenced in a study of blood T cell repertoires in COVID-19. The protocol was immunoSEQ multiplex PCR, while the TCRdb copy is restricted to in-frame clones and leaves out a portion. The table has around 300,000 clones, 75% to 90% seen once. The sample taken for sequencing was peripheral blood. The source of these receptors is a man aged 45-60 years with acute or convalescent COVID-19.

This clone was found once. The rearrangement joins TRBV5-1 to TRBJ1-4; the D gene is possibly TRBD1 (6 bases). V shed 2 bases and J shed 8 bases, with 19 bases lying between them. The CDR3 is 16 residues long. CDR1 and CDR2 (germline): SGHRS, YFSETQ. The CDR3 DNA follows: TGCGCCAGCAGCTTAAACCCCACAGGGCTAGAAGAAAAACTGTTTTTT. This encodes CASSLNPTGLEEKLFF. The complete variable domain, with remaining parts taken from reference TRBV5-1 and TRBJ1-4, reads KAGVTQTPRYLIKTRGQQVTLSCSPISGHRSVSWYQQTPGQGLQFLFEYFSETQRNKGNFPGRFSGRQFSNSRSEMNVSTLELGDSALYLCASSLNPTGLEEKLFFGSGTQLSVL.

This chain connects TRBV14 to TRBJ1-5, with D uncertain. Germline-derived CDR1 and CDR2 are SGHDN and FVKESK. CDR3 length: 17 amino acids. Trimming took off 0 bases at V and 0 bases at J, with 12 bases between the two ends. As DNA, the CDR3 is TGTGCCAGCAGCCAAGATAAAGAACCCTATAGCAATCAGCCCCAGCATTTT. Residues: CASSQDKEPYSNQPQHF.